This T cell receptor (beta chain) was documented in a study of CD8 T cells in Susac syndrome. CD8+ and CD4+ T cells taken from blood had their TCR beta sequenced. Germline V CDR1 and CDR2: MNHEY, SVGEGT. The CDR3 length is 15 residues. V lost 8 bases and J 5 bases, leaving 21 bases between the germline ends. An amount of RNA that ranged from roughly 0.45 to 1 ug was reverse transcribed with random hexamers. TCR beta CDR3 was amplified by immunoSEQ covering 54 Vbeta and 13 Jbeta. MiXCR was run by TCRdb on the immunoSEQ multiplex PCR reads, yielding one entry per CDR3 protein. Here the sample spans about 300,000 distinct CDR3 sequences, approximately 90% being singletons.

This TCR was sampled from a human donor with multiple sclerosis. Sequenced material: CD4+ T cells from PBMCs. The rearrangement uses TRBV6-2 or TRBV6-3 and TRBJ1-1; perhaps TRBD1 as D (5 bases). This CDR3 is CASHPSARGGTEAFF. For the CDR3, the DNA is TGTGCCAGCCACCCTAGCGCCCGTGGGGGTACTGAAGCTTTCTTT.